Below, 15 T cell receptor beta chains from the same sample are listed, as sequenced in a study of neurological immune-mediated disorders. TCRdb reprocessed the 5' RACE reads via MiXCR and lists one record per CDR3 protein. The top ten hold 3.5% to 4% of the sample, which has some 35,000 distinct CDR3 sequences, 11% seen once. Material for sequencing was CD4+ T cells from blood. Every receptor here comes from a woman under 40 with HTLV-1-associated myelopathy (HAM/TSP).

This clonotype has ten or more counts. The V gene is TRBV20-1, the J gene TRBJ2-7; 7 positions agree with TRBD1. Germline V gene lookup returns CDR1 DFQATT and CDR2 SNEGSKA (reference sequence). V shed 4 bases and J 7 bases; nucleotides not matched to a gene: 4. The CDR3 has 11 residues. The CDR3 DNA reads TGCAGTGCTACTCGACAGGGAGAGCAGTACTTC. Translating gives CSATRQGEQYF.

In this sample, this clonotype turned up many times. The chain has TRBV15 and TRBJ2-1; 10 nucleotides agree with TRBD1. With 3 bases clipped from V and 9 bases from J, the junction kept 5 bases outside the gene matches. Germline loops: CDR1 LNHNV, CDR2 YYDKDF (reference sequence). This CDR3 comprises 14 residues. DNA of the CDR3: TGTGCCACCAGCAGGGACAGGGGGGTGTTTGAGCAGTTCTTC. Amino acids: CATSRDRGVFEQFF.

This clonotype was counted many times. V is TRBV6-1 and J is TRBJ1-1, with D possibly being TRBD1 (5 bases). V gave up 5 bases and J gave up 7 bases, with 14 bases separating them. The CDR3 extends over 13 amino acids. Per germline, CDR1 MNHNS and CDR2 SASEGT. CDR3 protein: CASSPYVGGEAFF. CDR3 in DNA: TGTGCCAGCAGTCCATATGTGGGGGGTGAAGCTTTCTTT.

At least ten counts were recorded for this clonotype. The chain is built from TRBV30 and TRBJ1-2, with D unclear. Trimming removed 6 bases from V and 1 base from J, with 6 bases in between. Germline CDR1 and CDR2: GTSNPN and SVGIG (reference sequence). This CDR3 has 11 residues. The CDR3, as DNA: TGTGCCTGCTCATTTAACTATGGCTACACCTTC. It encodes CACSFNYGYTF.

This chain links TRBV9 with TRBJ1-1; a weak D match, TRBD1 (5 bases). The CDR3 totals 16 residues. Germline values: CDR1 SGDLS, CDR2 YYNGEE. Between the trimmed V and J ends, which lost 6 bases and 1 base, there was a span of 19 bases. CDR3 sequence: CASIPYYGDGNTEAFF. The CDR3 region has the DNA TGTGCCAGCATCCCTTACTATGGGGACGGGAACACTGAAGCTTTCTTT.

This clonotype was counted a few times. A clone one base away is much larger, so this may be a read error. The rearrangement joins TRBV19 to TRBJ2-7; D is possibly TRBD2 (7 bases). CDR1 LNHDA and CDR2 SQIVND come from the germline V gene (reference sequence). This CDR3 is 15 amino acids long. V was clipped by 5 bases and J by 3 bases, with 17 bases between them. Written as DNA, the CDR3 is TGTGCCAGTAGTTCGACTAGCAGGGGATACTACGAGCAGTACTTC. Protein sequence: CASSSTSRGYYEQYF.

This clonotype was recorded at least ten times. V and J are TRBV5-1 and TRBJ2-2; perhaps TRBD1 as D (5 bases). Germline loops: CDR1 SGHRS, CDR2 YFSETQ. Trimming left V 0 bases short and J 1 base short, with 7 bases between. There are 15 residues in the CDR3. CDR3 sequence: CASSLAGQNTGELFF. CDR3 nucleotides: TGCGCCAGCAGCTTGGCCGGACAGAACACCGGGGAGCTGTTTTTT. The full variable domain, its missing parts supplied by reference TRBV5-1 and TRBJ2-2, is KAGVTQTPRYLIKTRGQQVTLSCSPISGHRSVSWYQQTPGQGLQFLFEYFSETQRNKGNFPGRFSGRQFSNSRSEMNVSTLELGDSALYLCASSLAGQNTGELFFGEGSRLTVL.

This clonotype was observed many times. This chain connects TRBV27 to TRBJ1-4, with D maybe TRBD1 (5 bases). CDR3 length equals 22 residues. Per germline, CDR1 MNHEY and CDR2 SMNVEV (reference sequence). Trimming took 5 bases from V and 0 from J, leaving 31 bases between them. The CDR3 nucleotides read TGTGCCAGCAGTCTCACCCCATTGCTTGGGGACTGGGGGATTGCAACTAATGAAAAACTGTTTTTT. Translating gives CASSLTPLLGDWGIATNEKLFF.

This clonotype was found many times. The chain joins TRBV5-1 to TRBJ1-2; 7 bases agree with TRBD1. Germline trimming cut 0 bases from V and 5 bases from J; bases unmatched to any gene: 4. CDR3 length: 14 amino acids. CDR1 and CDR2 (germline): SGHRS, YFSETQ. CDR3 coding DNA: TGCGCCAGCAGCTTGGCTGGGACAGAGTATGGCTACACCTTC. This translates into CASSLAGTEYGYTF.

This clonotype was seen repeatedly, ten times or more. The DNA for the CDR3 is TGCAGTGCTACTAGCGGGGGGGGTTCCTACAATGAGCAGTTCTTC. It encodes CSATSGGGSYNEQFF. This sequence joins TRBV20-1 and TRBJ2-1; 12 nucleotides agree with TRBD2. This CDR3 comprises 15 residues. The germline V gene has CDR1 DFQATT and CDR2 SNEGSKA (reference sequence). Trimming cost V 4 bases and J 1 base; bases outside gene matches: 2.

This clonotype was seen many times. This chain joins TRBV7-9 and TRBJ1-6; TRBD1 aligns across 9 bases. Trimming at V came to 1 base and at J to 10 bases, leaving 5 bases not matched to a gene. CDR3 length equals 15 residues. Germline CDR1 reads SEHNR; CDR2 reads FQNEAQ (reference sequence). The CDR3 nucleotides read TGTGCCAGCAGCTTAGGGACAGGGGATGTCTCACCCCTCCACTTT. This translates into CASSLGTGDVSPLHF.

This clonotype qualifies as medium-sized (0.01 to 0.1%). V gene TRBV5-1 combines with J gene TRBJ2-1, with D tentatively TRBD1 (5 bases). The CDR3 runs to 14 residues. Trimming took off 0 bases at V and 8 bases at J, with 12 bases between the two ends. Germline-derived CDR1 and CDR2 are SGHRS and YFSETQ. In nucleotides, the CDR3 is TGCGCCAGCAGCTTGGCTGGGGCAGGAGATGAGCAGTTCTTC. This translates into CASSLAGAGDEQFF.

This clonotype was picked up many times. The V and J genes are TRBV6-5 and TRBJ1-2; D gene uncertain. Germline-derived CDR1 and CDR2 are MNHEY and SVGAGI. V lost 7 bases and J lost 4, with 13 bases in between. This CDR3 spans 13 amino acids. The CDR3 is CASTPSWGYGYTF. The CDR3 nucleotides are TGTGCCAGCACCCCCAGTTGGGGCTATGGCTACACCTTC.

The chain links TRBV7-3 to TRBJ2-1, with TRBD2 identical over 9 bases. CDR1 is SGHTA and CDR2 is FQGTGA in the germline V gene. The CDR3 has 15 residues. Unmatched junction bases numbered 3, after V lost 2 bases and J lost 4 bases. The CDR3 DNA follows: TGTGCCAGCAGCTTACGTAGCGGGGGATACAATGAGCAGTTCTTC. It codes for CASSLRSGGYNEQFF.

With regard to this clonotype: With a much larger clone just one base away, this may be a read error. The chain employs TRBV20-1 and TRBJ2-1, with 7 nucleotides matching TRBD2. The CDR3 extends over 16 amino acids. CDR1 DFQATT and CDR2 SNEGSKA come from the germline V gene (reference sequence). The trim removed 1 base at V and 1 base at J, leaving 7 bases unmatched. The CDR3 nucleotides read TGCAGTGCTAGAGTTACGGGGGGTCATTCCTACAATGAGCAGTTCTTC. Amino acid sequence: CSARVTGGHSYNEQFF.